The 5 T cell receptor beta chains given below trace back to one sample, sequenced in a study of blood T cell repertoires in COVID-19. Measured with immunoSEQ multiplex PCR; TCRdb has only the in-frame clones, and not every one. This sample has fewer than 200,000 clones, with over 65% found just once. Sequenced input: peripheral blood. Receptors originate from a man in his sixties with acute or convalescent COVID-19.

V gene TRBV7-3 combines with J gene TRBJ2-1, with 12 bases identical to TRBD2. V was clipped by 3 bases and J by 9 bases; unmatched bases: 6. The CDR3 spans 15 residues. Germline CDR1 reads SGHTA; CDR2 reads FQGTGA. The CDR3 bases are TGTGCCAGCAGCTTTGGAACTAGCGGGGGGAGTGAGCAGTTCTTC. It yields the protein CASSFGTSGGSEQFF.

V usage is TRBV7-9 and J usage is TRBJ2-7; 12 bases match TRBD1. The junction had 9 bases not matched to a gene; V was cut back by 3 bases and J by 0 bases. CDR1 is SEHNR, CDR2 FQNEAQ, per germline (reference sequence). This CDR3 contains 18 residues. The chain's CDR3 is CASSFGTGGRMSSYEQYF. The CDR3 DNA reads as TGTGCCAGCAGCTTCGGGACAGGGGGCCGTATGAGCTCCTACGAGCAGTACTTC.

This chain joins TRBV7-3 and TRBJ2-3; the D is unclear. Trimming cost V 0 bases and J 1 base, with 14 bases left between them. From germline, CDR1 is SGHTA and CDR2 FQGTGA. The CDR3 totals 17 residues. Written as DNA, the CDR3 is TGTGCCAGCAGCTTAACTCCTCTTGAGGCCGGCACAGATACGCAGTATTTT. Translated: CASSLTPLEAGTDTQYF. Full variable domain (missing parts from reference TRBV7-3 and TRBJ2-3): GAGVSQTPSNKVTEKGKYVELRCDPISGHTALYWYRQSLGQGPEFLIYFQGTGAADDSGLPNDRFFAVRPEGSVSTLKIQRTERGDSAVYLCASSLTPLEAGTDTQYFGPGTRLTVL.

V is TRBV20-1 and J is TRBJ1-5; possibly TRBD1 for D (5 bases). This CDR3 has 11 amino acids. Per the germline V gene, CDR1 is DFQATT and CDR2 is SNEGSKA (reference sequence). V dropped 0 bases and J dropped 10 bases, with 7 bases sitting between them. CDR3 sequence reads: CSARDRGPQHF. The CDR3 coding sequence is TGCAGTGCTAGAGATAGGGGACCCCAGCATTTT.

This clone was counted once. The gene calls are TRBV10-2 and TRBJ1-1; D may be TRBD1 (6 bases). The CDR3 runs to 16 residues. Germline assignment: CDR1 WSHSY and CDR2 SAAADI. Trimming stripped 4 bases from V and 1 base from J, with 16 bases between. Here the CDR3 reads CASSVGGGARNTEAFF. Written as DNA, the CDR3 is TGCGCCAGCAGTGTGGGCGGGGGCGCCAGGAACACTGAAGCTTTCTTT.